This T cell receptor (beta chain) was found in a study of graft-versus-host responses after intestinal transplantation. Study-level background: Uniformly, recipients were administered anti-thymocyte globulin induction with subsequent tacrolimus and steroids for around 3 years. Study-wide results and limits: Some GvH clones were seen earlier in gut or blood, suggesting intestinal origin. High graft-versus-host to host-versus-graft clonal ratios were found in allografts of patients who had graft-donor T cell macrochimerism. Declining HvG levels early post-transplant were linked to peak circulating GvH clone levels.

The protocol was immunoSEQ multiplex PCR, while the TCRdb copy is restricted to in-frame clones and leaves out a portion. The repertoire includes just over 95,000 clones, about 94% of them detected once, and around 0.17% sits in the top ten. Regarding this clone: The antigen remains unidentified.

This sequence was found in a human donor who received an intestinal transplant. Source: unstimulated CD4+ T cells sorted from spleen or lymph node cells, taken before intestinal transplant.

CDR3 sequence: CASTSSYEQYF. The CDR3, as DNA: TGCGCCAGCACCAGCTCCTACGAGCAGTACTTC. V gene TRBV5-1 combines with J gene TRBJ2-7, with D hard to call. The CDR3 has 11 residues. Trimming took 6 bases from V and 0 from J, leaving 4 bases between them. Looked up from germline, CDR1 is SGHRS and CDR2 is YFSETQ. The full variable domain, with the rest looked up from reference TRBV5-1 and TRBJ2-7, is KAGVTQTPRYLIKTRGQQVTLSCSPISGHRSVSWYQQTPGQGLQFLFEYFSETQRNKGNFPGRFSGRQFSNSRSEMNVSTLELGDSALYLCASTSSYEQYFGPGTRLTVT.